The 18 T cell receptor beta chains presented below share a single source sample, sequenced in a study of T cell repertoires in ileal Crohn's disease (dated by TCRdb to between 2017 and 2020). The receptor library was made with the immunoSEQ multiplex PCR assay. Imported from immuneACCESS, the table was reduced by TCRdb to in-frame sequences with V and J called. These copies leave out some clones; in studies compared against another copy, an unresolved V gene accounts for under half, and the cause of the remainder is not known. Recorded for this sample are roughly 9,600 clones; approximately 82% of them occurred a single time. The ten largest clones take up around 25% of the sample. Source material: ileal tissue. The receptors stem from an adult with Crohn's disease.

This clone was observed a handful of times. The chain recombines TRBV5-1 with TRBJ1-1; a weak D match, TRBD1 (5 bases). The ends were cut back, 1 base at V and 0 bases at J, with 7 bases in the middle. Germline loops: CDR1 SGHRS, CDR2 YFSETQ. The CDR3 has 14 amino acids. The CDR3 is CASSLTGMNTEAFF. CDR3 bases: TGCGCCAGCAGCTTGACAGGCATGAACACTGAAGCTTTCTTT.

This rearrangement joins TRBV9 to TRBJ2-3; possibly TRBD2 for D (7 bases). The ends were cut back, 4 bases at V and 6 bases at J, with 12 bases in the middle. Per the germline V gene, CDR1 is SGDLS and CDR2 is YYNGEE. There are 13 residues in the CDR3. Written as DNA, the CDR3 is TGTGCCAGCAGCCCCCGCGGGGGCGATACGCAGTATTTT. This gives the protein CASSPRGGDTQYF.

The chain uses TRBV29-1 and TRBJ1-2; perhaps TRBD1 as D (6 bases). There are 11 residues in the CDR3. The germline CDR1 and CDR2 sequences are SQVTM and ANQGSEA. Trimming took 6 bases from V and 8 from J, leaving 13 bases between them. The CDR3 DNA sequence: TGCAGCGTGTCTACGGACAGCGGCTACACCTTC. Amino acid sequence: CSVSTDSGYTF.

The rearrangement uses TRBV6-1 and TRBJ2-5, with 7 bases lining up with TRBD2. The germline V gene has CDR1 MNHNS and CDR2 SASEGT. The trim removed 2 bases at V and 1 base at J, leaving 7 bases unmatched. This CDR3 comprises 16 residues. CDR3 DNA: TGTGCCAGCAGTGAACTGTCGGGGGGATTCCAAGAGACCCAGTACTTC. Translation: CASSELSGGFQETQYF.

This chain uses TRBV2 with TRBJ2-1; TRBD2 agrees at 10 bases. Germline CDR1 reads SNHLY; CDR2 reads FYNNEI. J lost 4 bases, V lost 6 bases, and 3 bases had no gene match. CDR3 length: 14 amino acids. The CDR3 DNA reads TGTGCCAGCAGGGGGGGACTAGCGTACAATGAGCAGTTCTTC. It specifies CASRGGLAYNEQFF.

This rearrangement joins TRBV9 to TRBJ1-2; D not certain. Looked up from germline, CDR1 is SGDLS and CDR2 is YYNGEE. The V end lost 3 bases, the J end lost 3 bases, and 12 bases lay between the germline ends. This CDR3 spans 14 amino acids. CDR3 amino acids: CASSGINSYYGYTF. CDR3 bases: TGTGCCAGCAGCGGCATCAACAGCTACTATGGCTACACCTTC.

The gene calls are TRBV5-1 and TRBJ2-1; 10 bases map to TRBD2. The germline V gene encodes CDR1 SGHRS and CDR2 YFSETQ. The CDR3 is made up of 14 amino acids. Unmatched junction bases numbered 1, after V lost 2 bases and J lost 5 bases. The CDR3 sequence: CASSFTSGNNEQFF. The CDR3 coding sequence is TGCGCCAGCAGCTTTACTAGCGGGAACAATGAGCAGTTCTTC.

The chain couples TRBV6-5 to TRBJ2-7; D not resolved. The length of the CDR3 is 14 residues. Germline loops: CDR1 MNHEY, CDR2 SVGAGI. Trimming took off 2 bases at V and 6 bases at J, with 14 bases between the two ends. DNA for the CDR3: TGTGCCAGCAGTTACGCTCCCCGGGTCTTCGAGCAGTACTTC. It yields the protein CASSYAPRVFEQYF.

The chain has TRBV10-2 and TRBJ1-6; the match to TRBD1 covers 7 bases. The V gene's germline CDR1 is WSHSY and CDR2 SAAADI. This CDR3 spans 14 amino acids. Trimming removed 8 bases from V and 9 bases from J; junction bases left unmatched: 10. The CDR3 bases are TGCGCCAGCTCTCTAACAGGGGTTAGTTCACCCCTCCACTTT. It codes for CASSLTGVSSPLHF.

The chain couples TRBV6-1 to TRBJ2-2; unclear D gene. Germline loops: CDR1 MNHNS, CDR2 SASEGT. The CDR3 spans 13 residues. V gave up 4 bases and J gave up 3 bases, with 6 bases separating them. The CDR3: CASSGAYTGELFF. The CDR3 nucleotides are TGTGCCAGCAGTGGGGCTTACACCGGGGAGCTGTTTTTT.

This clone was picked up a small number of times. V and J are TRBV27 and TRBJ2-7; D might be TRBD1 (5 bases). Germline V gives CDR1 MNHEY, CDR2 SMNVEV (reference sequence). The CDR3 runs to 12 residues. V was cut by 5 bases and J by 6 bases, with 11 bases left in between. The CDR3 reads CASSPQGGEQYF. DNA of the CDR3: TGTGCCAGCAGTCCTCAGGGCGGCGAGCAGTACTTC.

The chain is built from TRBV18 and TRBJ1-2; D not resolved. This CDR3 comprises 16 residues. Germline V gene lookup returns CDR1 KGHSH and CDR2 LQKENI. V lost 6 bases, J lost 1 base, and 18 bases lay in between. CDR3 amino acids: CASSPAVGRRNYGYTF. The CDR3 DNA reads TGTGCCAGCTCCCCCGCGGTAGGAAGACGTAACTATGGCTACACCTTC. Together with reference TRBV18 and TRBJ1-2, the CDR3 gives the full variable domain: NAGVMQNPRHLVRRRGQEARLRCSPMKGHSHVYWYRQLPEEGLKFMVYLQKENIIDESGMPKERFSAEFPKEGPSILRIQQVVRGDSAAYFCASSPAVGRRNYGYTFGSGTRLTVV.

This clone was detected only once. The gene calls are TRBV6-5 and TRBJ1-2; TRBD1 agrees at 9 bases. V gave up 6 bases and J gave up 8 bases; unmatched junction bases: 10. The CDR3 has 14 residues. CDR1 and CDR2 from the germline V gene are MNHEY and SVGAGI. The CDR3 protein is CASRAGTGFQGYTF. DNA of the CDR3: TGTGCCAGCAGGGCCGGGACAGGGTTCCAAGGCTACACCTTC.

This sequence joins TRBV9 and TRBJ2-7; possible D gene TRBD1, 7 bases. This CDR3 is built from 14 residues. V lost 6 bases and J 4 bases, leaving 17 bases between the germline ends. Germline CDR1 is SGDLS and CDR2 is YYNGEE. The CDR3 is CASTREAGGYEQYF. In DNA, the CDR3 is TGTGCCAGCACAAGGGAGGCAGGGGGATACGAGCAGTACTTC.

The chain is built from TRBV5-1 and TRBJ2-2; 7 positions agree with TRBD2. The CDR3 loop spans 14 amino acids. With V trimmed by 0 bases and J by 5 bases, 1 base remained unmatched. CDR1 is SGHRS and CDR2 is YFSETQ in the germline V gene. In DNA, the CDR3 is TGCGCCAGCAGCTTGGCGGGGGGTACCGGGGAGCTGTTTTTT. This gives the protein CASSLAGGTGELFF. Based on the CDR3 plus reference TRBV5-1 and TRBJ2-2, the full variable domain is KAGVTQTPRYLIKTRGQQVTLSCSPISGHRSVSWYQQTPGQGLQFLFEYFSETQRNKGNFPGRFSGRQFSNSRSEMNVSTLELGDSALYLCASSLAGGTGELFFGEGSRLTVL.

The gene calls are TRBV9 and TRBJ2-1; TRBD2 might be the D (6 bases). The germline V and J ends were trimmed by 3 bases and 11 bases, with 9 bases remaining between them. The CDR3 loop spans 11 amino acids. Germline V gives CDR1 SGDLS, CDR2 YYNGEE. CDR3 coding DNA: TGTGCCAGCAGCGCAACTAGCAAGCAGTTCTTC. Protein product: CASSATSKQFF.

The V call is TRBV5-1, the J call TRBJ2-3; maybe TRBD2 (7 bases). The CDR3 consists of 15 residues. Trimming took off 4 bases at V and 3 bases at J, with 15 bases between the two ends. CDR1 SGHRS and CDR2 YFSETQ come from the germline V gene. The CDR3 loop is CASSAWGGVTDTQYF. CDR3 sequence (DNA): TGCGCCAGCAGCGCGTGGGGGGGCGTTACAGATACGCAGTATTTT.

The V call is TRBV6-5, the J call TRBJ2-7, with D perhaps TRBD2 (6 bases). The ends were cut back, 5 bases at V and 1 base at J, with 15 bases in the middle. This CDR3 comprises 15 residues. CDR1 is MNHEY and CDR2 is SVGAGI in the germline V gene. The DNA for the CDR3 is TGTGCCAGCAGTCCAACTAGCTTCATTTCCTACGAGCAGTACTTC. This encodes CASSPTSFISYEQYF.